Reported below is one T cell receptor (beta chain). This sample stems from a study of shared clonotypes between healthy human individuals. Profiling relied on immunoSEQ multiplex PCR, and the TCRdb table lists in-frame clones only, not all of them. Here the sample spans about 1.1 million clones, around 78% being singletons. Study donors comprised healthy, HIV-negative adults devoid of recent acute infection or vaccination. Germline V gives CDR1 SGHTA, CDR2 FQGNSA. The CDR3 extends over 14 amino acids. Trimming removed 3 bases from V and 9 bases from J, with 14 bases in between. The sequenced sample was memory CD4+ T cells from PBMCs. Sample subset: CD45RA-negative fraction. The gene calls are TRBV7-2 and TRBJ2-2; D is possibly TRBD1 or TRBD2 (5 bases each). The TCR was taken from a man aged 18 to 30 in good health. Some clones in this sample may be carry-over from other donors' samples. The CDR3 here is CASSFLRAGRELFF. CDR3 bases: TGTGCCAGCAGCTTCCTCAGGGCGGGTCGGGAGCTGTTTTTT. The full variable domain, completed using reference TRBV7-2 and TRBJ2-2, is GAGVSQSPSNKVTEKGKDVELRCDPISGHTALYWYRQSLGQGLEFLIYFQGNSAPDKSGLPSDRFSAERTGGSVSTLTIQRTQQEDSAVYLCASSFLRAGRELFFGEGSRLTVL.